This T cell receptor beta chain was recovered during a study of T cell repertoires in cytomegalovirus infection. The overall study: It can be stated that public TCR beta signatures indicated CMV infection as well as a matching HLA type. The study's findings and limits: What dominated the ex vivo response were HLA-C-restricted CMV-specific TCR beta clonotypes. Using cumulative public TCR beta family frequency, the authors identified those who carried CMV together with the relevant HLA.

In regard to this clonotype: Its target is unknown.

TCRdb ran MiXCR on the reads and lists one entry per CDR3 protein. The repertoire holds about 400,000 distinct CDR3 sequences, with roughly 20% as singletons. Sequencing was carried out using PBMCs. The source is a human donor in good health (CMV status not recorded). Some clones in this sample may be carry-over from other donors' samples.

The CDR3 sequence: CASGTVSGNTIYF. For the CDR3, the DNA is TGTGCCAGCGGGACAGTCTCTGGAAACACCATATATTTT. The V call is TRBV11-3, the J call TRBJ1-3; 7 bases match TRBD1. Trimming at V came to 8 bases and at J to 0 bases, leaving 1 base not matched to a gene. The CDR3 is made up of 13 amino acids. Germline CDR1 reads SGHNT; CDR2 reads YENEEA.